This T cell receptor (beta chain) was sequenced in a study of blood T cell repertoires in COVID-19. V gave up 4 bases and J gave up 6 bases; unmatched junction bases: 7. The germline CDR1 and CDR2 sequences are SGHDN and FVKESK. The CDR3 runs 16 residues. In the original workflow: Estimates of nucleated cell counts were drawn from the amplification of reference gene primers. Only in-frame clones appear in the TCRdb table, and some are missing; sequencing was by immunoSEQ multiplex PCR. V and J calls and clone size are those listed in that table; D and trimming were worked out from the DNA. The repertoire holds roughly 300,000 clones, with 80% to 95% as singletons.

The genes are TRBV14 and TRBJ2-7; TRBD2 aligns across 15 bases. The receptor was derived from a woman aged 25 to 39 with COVID-19, enrolled during active disease. Sequencing input: peripheral blood. Here the CDR3 DNA reads TGTGCCAGCAGCCTACGGACTAGCGGGAGGGCCCTCGAGCAGTACTTC. Protein product: CASSLRTSGRALEQYF.